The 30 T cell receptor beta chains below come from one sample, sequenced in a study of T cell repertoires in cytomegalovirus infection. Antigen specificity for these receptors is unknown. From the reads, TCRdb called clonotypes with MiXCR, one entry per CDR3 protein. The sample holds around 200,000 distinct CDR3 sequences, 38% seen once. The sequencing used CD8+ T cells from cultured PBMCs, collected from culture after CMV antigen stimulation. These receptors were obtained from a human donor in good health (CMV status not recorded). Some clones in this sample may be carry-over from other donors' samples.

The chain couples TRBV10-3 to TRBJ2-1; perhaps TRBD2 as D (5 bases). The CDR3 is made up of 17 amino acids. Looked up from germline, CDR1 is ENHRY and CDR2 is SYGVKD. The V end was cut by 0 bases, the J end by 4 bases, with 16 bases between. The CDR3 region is CAISESIREGRYNEQFF. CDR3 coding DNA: TGTGCCATCAGTGAGTCGATCCGGGAAGGGCGGTACAATGAGCAGTTCTTC.

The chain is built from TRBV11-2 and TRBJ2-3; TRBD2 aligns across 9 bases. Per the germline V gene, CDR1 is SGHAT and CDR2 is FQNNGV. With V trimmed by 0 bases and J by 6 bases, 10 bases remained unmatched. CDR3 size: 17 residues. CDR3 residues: CASSLDGRGGGVDTQYF. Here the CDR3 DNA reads TGTGCCAGCAGCTTAGATGGGCGGGGGGGGGGCGTGGATACGCAGTATTTT. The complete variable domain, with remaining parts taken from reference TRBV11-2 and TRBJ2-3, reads EAGVAQSPRYKIIEKRQSVAFWCNPISGHATLYWYQQILGQGPKLLIQFQNNGVVDDSQLPKDRFSAERLKGVDSTLKIQPAKLEDSAVYLCASSLDGRGGGVDTQYFGPGTRLTVL.

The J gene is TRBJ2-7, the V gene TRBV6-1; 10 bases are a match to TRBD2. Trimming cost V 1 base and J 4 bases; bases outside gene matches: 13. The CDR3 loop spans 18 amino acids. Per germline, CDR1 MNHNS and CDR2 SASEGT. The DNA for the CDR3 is TGTGCCAGCAGTGAAGGGCCCTCACTAGCGGGGACCGCATACGAGCAGTACTTC. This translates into CASSEGPSLAGTAYEQYF.

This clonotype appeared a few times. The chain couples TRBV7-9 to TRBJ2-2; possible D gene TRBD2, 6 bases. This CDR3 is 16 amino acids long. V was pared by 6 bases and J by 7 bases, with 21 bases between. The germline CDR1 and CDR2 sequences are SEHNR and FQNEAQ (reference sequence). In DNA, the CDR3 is TGTGCCAGCAGAACATCGACGGGACTTCGGCACGGGGAGCTGTTTTTT. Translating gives CASRTSTGLRHGELFF.

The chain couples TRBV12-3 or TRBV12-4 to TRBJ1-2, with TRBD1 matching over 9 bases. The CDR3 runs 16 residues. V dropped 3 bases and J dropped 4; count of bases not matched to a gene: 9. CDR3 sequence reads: CASSFGQGMDGYGYTF. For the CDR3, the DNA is TGTGCCAGCAGTTTTGGACAGGGGATGGACGGCTATGGCTACACCTTC.

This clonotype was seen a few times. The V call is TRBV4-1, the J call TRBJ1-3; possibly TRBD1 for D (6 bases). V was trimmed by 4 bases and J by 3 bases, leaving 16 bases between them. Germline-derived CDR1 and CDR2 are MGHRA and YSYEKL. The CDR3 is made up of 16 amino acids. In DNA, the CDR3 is TGCGCCAGCAGCCCTCCGGGACAACTTCTTGGAAACACCATATATTTT. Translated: CASSPPGQLLGNTIYF.

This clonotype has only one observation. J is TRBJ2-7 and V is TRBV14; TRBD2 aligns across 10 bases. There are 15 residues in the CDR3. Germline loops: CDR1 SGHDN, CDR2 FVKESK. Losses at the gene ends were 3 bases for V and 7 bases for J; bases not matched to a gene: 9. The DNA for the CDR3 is TGTGCCAGCAGCCAGATAGCGGGAGGCGTGGGTGAGCAGTACTTC. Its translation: CASSQIAGGVGEQYF.

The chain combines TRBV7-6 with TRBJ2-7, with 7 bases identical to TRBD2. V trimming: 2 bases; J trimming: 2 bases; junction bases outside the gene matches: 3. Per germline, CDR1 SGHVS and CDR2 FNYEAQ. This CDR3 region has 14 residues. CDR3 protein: CASSLLGGTYEQYF. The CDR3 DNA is TGTGCCAGCAGCTTATTGGGAGGGACCTACGAGCAGTACTTC. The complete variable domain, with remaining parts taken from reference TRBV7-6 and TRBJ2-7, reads GAGVSQSPRYKVTKRGQDVALRCDPISGHVSLYWYRQALGQGPEFLTYFNYEAQQDKSGLPNDRFSAERPEGSISTLTIQRTEQRDSAMYRCASSLLGGTYEQYFGPGTRLTVT.

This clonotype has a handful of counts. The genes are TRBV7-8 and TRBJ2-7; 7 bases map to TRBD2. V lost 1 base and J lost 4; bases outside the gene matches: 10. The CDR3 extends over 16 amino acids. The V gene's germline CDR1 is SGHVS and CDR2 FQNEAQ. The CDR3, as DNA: TGTGCCAGCAGCTTAGGGGGAGGGCCGTCAGATTACGAGCAGTACTTC. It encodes CASSLGGGPSDYEQYF. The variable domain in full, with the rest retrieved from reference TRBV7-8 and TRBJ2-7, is GAGVSQSPRYKVAKRGQDVALRCDPISGHVSLFWYQQALGQGPEFLTYFQNEAQLDKSGLPSDRFFAERPEGSVSTLKIQRTQQEDSAVYLCASSLGGGPSDYEQYFGPGTRLTVT.

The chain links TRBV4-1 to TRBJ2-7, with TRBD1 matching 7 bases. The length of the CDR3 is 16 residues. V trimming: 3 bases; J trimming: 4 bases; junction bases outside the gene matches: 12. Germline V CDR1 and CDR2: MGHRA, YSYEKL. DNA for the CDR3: TGCGCCAGCAGCCAGGCCACAGACAGGGAAACTTACGAGCAGTACTTC. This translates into CASSQATDRETYEQYF.

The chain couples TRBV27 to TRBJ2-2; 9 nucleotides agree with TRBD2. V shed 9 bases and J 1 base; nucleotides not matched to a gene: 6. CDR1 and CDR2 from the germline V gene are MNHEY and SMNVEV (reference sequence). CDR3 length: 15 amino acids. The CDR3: CASFGLAKNTGELFF. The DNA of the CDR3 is TGTGCCAGTTTCGGACTAGCGAAGAACACCGGGGAGCTGTTTTTT.

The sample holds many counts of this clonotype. The chain's CDR3 is CASSLARDSVERESRREQYF. The DNA of the CDR3 is TGTGCCAGCAGCTTAGCGCGGGACAGCGTGGAGCGGGAGAGCCGGCGGGAGCAGTACTTC. The chain has TRBV7-4 and TRBJ2-7; possible D gene TRBD2, 8 bases. CDR3 length equals 20 residues. In germline, CDR1 is SGHVT, CDR2 SQSDAQ. Trimming shortened V by 0 bases and J by 7 bases, and 31 bases separated the two germline ends.

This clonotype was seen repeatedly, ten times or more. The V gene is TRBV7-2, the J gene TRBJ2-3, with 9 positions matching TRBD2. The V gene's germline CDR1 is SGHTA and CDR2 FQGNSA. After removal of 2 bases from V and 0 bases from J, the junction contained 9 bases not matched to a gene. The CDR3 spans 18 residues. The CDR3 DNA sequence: TGTGCCAGCAGCTTAAAGTTGCGGGGGGGTCTCAGCACAGATACGCAGTATTTT. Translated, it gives CASSLKLRGGLSTDTQYF.

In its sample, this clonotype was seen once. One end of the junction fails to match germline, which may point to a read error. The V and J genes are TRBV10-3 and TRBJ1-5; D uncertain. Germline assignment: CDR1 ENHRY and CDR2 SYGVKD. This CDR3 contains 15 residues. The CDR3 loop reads CAISVGDHSNQFQRF. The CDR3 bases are TGTGCCATCAGTGTAGGAGACCATAGCAATCAGTTCCAGCGTTTT.

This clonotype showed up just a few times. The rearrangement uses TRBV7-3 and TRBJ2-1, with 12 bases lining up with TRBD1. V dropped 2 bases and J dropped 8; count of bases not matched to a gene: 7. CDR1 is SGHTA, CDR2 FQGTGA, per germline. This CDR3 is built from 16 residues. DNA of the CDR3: TGTGCCAGCAGCTTACGGGACAGGGGGCGATTCGATGAGCAGTTCTTC. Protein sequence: CASSLRDRGRFDEQFF.

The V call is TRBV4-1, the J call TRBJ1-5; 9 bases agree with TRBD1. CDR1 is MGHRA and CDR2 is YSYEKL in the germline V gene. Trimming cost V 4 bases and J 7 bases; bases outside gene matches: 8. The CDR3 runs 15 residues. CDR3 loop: CASSRSDRGDQPQHF. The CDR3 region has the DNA TGCGCCAGCAGCCGATCGGACAGGGGAGACCAGCCCCAGCATTTT.

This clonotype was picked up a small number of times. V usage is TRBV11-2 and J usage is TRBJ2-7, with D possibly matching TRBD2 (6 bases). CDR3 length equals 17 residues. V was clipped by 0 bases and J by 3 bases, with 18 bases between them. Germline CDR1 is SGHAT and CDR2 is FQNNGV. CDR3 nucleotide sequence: TGTGCCAGCAGCTTAGATCCCGGACTATCCTCCTACTACGAGCAGTACTTC. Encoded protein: CASSLDPGLSSYYEQYF.

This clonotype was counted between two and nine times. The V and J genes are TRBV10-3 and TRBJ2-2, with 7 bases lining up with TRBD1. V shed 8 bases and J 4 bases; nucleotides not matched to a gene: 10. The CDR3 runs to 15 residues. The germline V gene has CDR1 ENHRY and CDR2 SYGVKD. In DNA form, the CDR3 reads TGTGCCATCGCCGAGGGGGCAGGGTTCACCGGGGAGCTGTTTTTT. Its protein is CAIAEGAGFTGELFF.

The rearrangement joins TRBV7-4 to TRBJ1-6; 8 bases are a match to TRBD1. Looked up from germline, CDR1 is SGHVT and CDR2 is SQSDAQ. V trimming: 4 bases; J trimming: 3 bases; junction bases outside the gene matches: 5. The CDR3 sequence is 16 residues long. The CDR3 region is CASSSTGTGYNSPLHF. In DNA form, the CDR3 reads TGTGCCAGCAGCTCGACCGGGACAGGCTATAATTCACCCCTCCACTTT.

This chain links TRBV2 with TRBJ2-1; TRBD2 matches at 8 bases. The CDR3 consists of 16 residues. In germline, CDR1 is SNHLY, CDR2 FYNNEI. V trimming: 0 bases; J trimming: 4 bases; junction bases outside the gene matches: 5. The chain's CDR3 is CASSEAIGGAYNEQFF. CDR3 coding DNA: TGTGCCAGCAGTGAAGCGATCGGGGGGGCTTACAATGAGCAGTTCTTC.

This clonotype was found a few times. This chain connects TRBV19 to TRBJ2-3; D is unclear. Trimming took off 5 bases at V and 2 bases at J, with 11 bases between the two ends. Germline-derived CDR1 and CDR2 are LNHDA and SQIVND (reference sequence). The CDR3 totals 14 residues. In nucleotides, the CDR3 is TGTGCCAGTAGTCGAACTCCGCCCACAGATACGCAGTATTTT. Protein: CASSRTPPTDTQYF. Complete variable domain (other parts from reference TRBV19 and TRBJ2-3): DGGITQSPKYLFRKEGQNVTLSCEQNLNHDAMYWYRQDPGQGLRLIYYSQIVNDFQKGDIAEGYSVSREKKESFPLTVTSAQKNPTAFYLCASSRTPPTDTQYFGPGTRLTVL.

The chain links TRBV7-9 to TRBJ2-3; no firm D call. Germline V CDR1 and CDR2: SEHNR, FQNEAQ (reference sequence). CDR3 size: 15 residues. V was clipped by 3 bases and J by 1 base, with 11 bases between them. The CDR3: CASSFQDPRTDTQYF. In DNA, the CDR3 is TGTGCCAGCAGCTTCCAGGATCCCCGCACAGATACGCAGTATTTT.

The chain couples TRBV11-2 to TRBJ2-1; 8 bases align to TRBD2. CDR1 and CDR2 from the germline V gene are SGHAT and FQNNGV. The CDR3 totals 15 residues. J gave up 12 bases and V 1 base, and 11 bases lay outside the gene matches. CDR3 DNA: TGTGCCAGCAGCTTAGTGCGCGGGAGGCCCTTAGGGCAGTTCTTC. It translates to CASSLVRGRPLGQFF.

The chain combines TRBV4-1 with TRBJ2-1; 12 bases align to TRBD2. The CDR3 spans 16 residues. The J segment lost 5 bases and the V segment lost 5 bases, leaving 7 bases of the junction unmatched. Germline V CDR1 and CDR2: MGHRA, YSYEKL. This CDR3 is CASSYRTSGINNEQFF. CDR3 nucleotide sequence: TGCGCCAGCAGCTATCGGACTAGCGGGATCAACAATGAGCAGTTCTTC.

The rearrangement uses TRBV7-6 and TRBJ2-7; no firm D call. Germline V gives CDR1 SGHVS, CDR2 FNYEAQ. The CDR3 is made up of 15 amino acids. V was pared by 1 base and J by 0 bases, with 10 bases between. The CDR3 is CASSLEVGISYEQYF. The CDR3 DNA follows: TGTGCCAGCAGCTTAGAGGTGGGAATCTCCTACGAGCAGTACTTC. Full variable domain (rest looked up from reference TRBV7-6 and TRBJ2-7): GAGVSQSPRYKVTKRGQDVALRCDPISGHVSLYWYRQALGQGPEFLTYFNYEAQQDKSGLPNDRFSAERPEGSISTLTIQRTEQRDSAMYRCASSLEVGISYEQYFGPGTRLTVT.

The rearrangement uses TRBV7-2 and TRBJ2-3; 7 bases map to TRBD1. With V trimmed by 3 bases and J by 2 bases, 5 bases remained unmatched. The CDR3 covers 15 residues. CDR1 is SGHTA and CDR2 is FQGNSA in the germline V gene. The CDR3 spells CASSFQDRITDTQYF. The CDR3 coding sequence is TGTGCCAGCAGCTTTCAGGACAGGATCACAGATACGCAGTATTTT.

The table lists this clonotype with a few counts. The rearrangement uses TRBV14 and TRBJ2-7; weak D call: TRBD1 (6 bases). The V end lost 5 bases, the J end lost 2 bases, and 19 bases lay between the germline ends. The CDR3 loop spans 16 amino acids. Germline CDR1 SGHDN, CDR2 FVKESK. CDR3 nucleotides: TGTGCCAGCAGCTTACAGGGATCGGGGAGCACCTACGAGCAGTACTTC. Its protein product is CASSLQGSGSTYEQYF.

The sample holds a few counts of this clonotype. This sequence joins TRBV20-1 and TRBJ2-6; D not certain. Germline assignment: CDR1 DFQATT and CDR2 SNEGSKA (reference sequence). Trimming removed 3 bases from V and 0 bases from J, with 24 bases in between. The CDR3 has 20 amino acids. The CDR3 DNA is TGCAGTGCTAGTTTAGGCGACACCCTTAGAGCGACCTCTGGGGCCAACGTCCTGACTTTC. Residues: CSASLGDTLRATSGANVLTF.

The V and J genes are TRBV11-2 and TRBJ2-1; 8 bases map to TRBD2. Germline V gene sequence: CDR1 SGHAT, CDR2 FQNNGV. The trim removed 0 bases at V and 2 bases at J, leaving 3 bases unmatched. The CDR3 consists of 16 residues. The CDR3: CASSLDELAAYNEQFF. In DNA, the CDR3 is TGTGCCAGCAGCTTAGATGAACTAGCGGCCTACAATGAGCAGTTCTTC.

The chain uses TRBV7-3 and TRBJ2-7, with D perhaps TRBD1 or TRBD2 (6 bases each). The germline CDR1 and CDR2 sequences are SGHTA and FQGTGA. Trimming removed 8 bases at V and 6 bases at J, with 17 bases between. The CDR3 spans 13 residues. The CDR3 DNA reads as TGTGCCAGCGGGGGGCTAAGCAGGGGCGAGCAGTACTTC. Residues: CASGGLSRGEQYF. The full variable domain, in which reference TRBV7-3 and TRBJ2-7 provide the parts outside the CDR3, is GAGVSQTPSNKVTEKGKYVELRCDPISGHTALYWYRQSLGQGPEFLIYFQGTGAADDSGLPNDRFFAVRPEGSVSTLKIQRTERGDSAVYLCASGGLSRGEQYFGPGTRLTVT.